This is a list of T cell receptor beta chains from one sample in a study of T-cell memory formation after mild COVID-19. One entry per CDR3 protein results from TCRdb running MiXCR on the 5' RACE reads. The sample lists about 290,000 distinct CDR3 sequences, around 15% occurring once. The sequencing sample was made of PBMCs or a T cell subset sorted from them (not recorded which). The receptor set was obtained from a young man who had mild COVID-19 (a few samples of this study predate the infection). Cell type and time point are not known. Both conserved end residues are trimmed from each CDR3.

CDR3aa: ASSPPSRGGGETQY
v_gene: TRBV7-2

CDR3aa: ASSQDRWGSDQPQH
v_gene: TRBV3-1

CDR3aa: ASSLLRQGKTEAF
v_gene: TRBV7-2

CDR3aa: ASSLREMTDTQY
v_gene: TRBV5-4

CDR3aa: ASSPTRDRNEQF
v_gene: TRBV5-1

CDR3aa: ASSQDVATGLQETQY
v_gene: TRBV4-1

CDR3aa: ASSDQSNTGELF
v_gene: TRBV6-4

CDR3aa: ASSLGGGGEGLADTQY
v_gene: TRBV7-8

CDR3aa: ASARGFTDTQY
v_gene: TRBV5-1

CDR3aa: ASSWGQGYDEQF
v_gene: TRBV5-1

CDR3aa: ASRPPGGYYGYT
v_gene: TRBV7-2

CDR3aa: SARGTVYEQY
v_gene: TRBV20-1

CDR3aa: ASSLEGAGANVLT
v_gene: TRBV5-1

CDR3aa: ASSTHRVGASGELF
v_gene: TRBV7-2

CDR3aa: ASRRGALETQY
v_gene: TRBV7-2

CDR3aa: ASKLPGGSYNEQF
v_gene: TRBV19

CDR3aa: ASSLDSLGFQETQY
v_gene: TRBV11-2

CDR3aa: ATSRRVGGNTEAF
v_gene: TRBV12-3/TRBV12-4

CDR3aa: ASSLTGPGETQY
v_gene: TRBV7-2

CDR3aa: ASSPSPIGPYEETQY
v_gene: TRBV18